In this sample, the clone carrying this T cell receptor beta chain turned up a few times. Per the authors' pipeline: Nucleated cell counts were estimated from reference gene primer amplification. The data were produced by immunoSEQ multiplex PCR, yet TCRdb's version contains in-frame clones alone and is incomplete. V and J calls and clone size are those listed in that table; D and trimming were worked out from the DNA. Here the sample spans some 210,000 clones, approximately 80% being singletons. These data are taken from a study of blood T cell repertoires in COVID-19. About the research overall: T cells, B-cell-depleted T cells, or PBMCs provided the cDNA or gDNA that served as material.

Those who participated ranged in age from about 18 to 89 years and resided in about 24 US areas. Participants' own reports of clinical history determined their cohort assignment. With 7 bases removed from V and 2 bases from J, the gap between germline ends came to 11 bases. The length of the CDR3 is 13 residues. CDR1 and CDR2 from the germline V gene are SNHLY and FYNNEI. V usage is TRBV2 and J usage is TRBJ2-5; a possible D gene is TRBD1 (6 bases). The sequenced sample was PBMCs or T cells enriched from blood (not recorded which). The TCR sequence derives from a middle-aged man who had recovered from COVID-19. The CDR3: CASTRDIQETQYF. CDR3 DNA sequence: TGTGCCAGCACCCGGGACATACAAGAGACCCAGTACTTC.